These 7 T cell receptor beta chains originate from one sample sequenced in a study of T cell repertoires in cytomegalovirus infection (dated by TCRdb to about 2019). TCRdb names Illumina HiSeq 1500 as the instrument used. TCRdb redid the processing of the public reads, applying fastp at Q25 and MiXCR, and retained in-frame beta chains. Each entry is one CDR3 protein sequence, shown with its most common DNA and genes. A total of 150,000 to 200,000 distinct CDR3 sequences appear in this sample, about 15% of them only once. The ten largest clones capture around 27% of the sample. Input material: PBMCs. All receptors come from a human donor in good health (CMV status not recorded). Some clones in this sample may be carry-over from other donors' samples.

The gene calls are TRBV28 and TRBJ2-7; D is possibly TRBD1 or TRBD2 (5 bases each). Germline V CDR1 and CDR2: MDHEN, SYDVKM. CDR3 length equals 14 residues. V was shortened by 6 bases and J by 4 bases, with 16 bases between the two germline ends. CDR3 in amino acids: CASSPRDPAYEQYF. As DNA, the CDR3 is TGTGCCAGCAGCCCCCGGGACCCCGCTTACGAGCAGTACTTC.

This clonotype was observed a few times. The CDR3 DNA reads TGTGCCAGCAGCCAAGCTCTTGGATCCTTCGCTGAGCAGTTCTTC. Residues: CASSQALGSFAEQFF. This sequence joins TRBV14 and TRBJ2-1, with D hard to call. This CDR3 is 15 amino acids long. V was clipped by 1 base and J by 9 bases, with 16 bases between them. CDR1 and CDR2 (germline): SGHDN, FVKESK.

J is TRBJ2-5 and V is TRBV24-1; D unresolved. This CDR3 has 13 amino acids. Germline V gene sequence: CDR1 KGHDR, CDR2 SFDVKD. Trimming pared 3 bases from V and 1 base from J, leaving 5 bases between. Here the CDR3 reads CATSDEPQETQYF. CDR3 coding DNA: TGTGCCACCAGTGATGAACCCCAAGAGACCCAGTACTTC.

The chain recombines TRBV15 with TRBJ2-7; D is perhaps TRBD2 (6 bases). The CDR3 has 13 residues. Germline V CDR1 and CDR2: LNHNV, YYDKDF (reference sequence). The V and J ends lost 5 bases and 2 bases respectively, with 10 bases between them. The CDR3 sequence: CATSRGRPYEQYF. The CDR3 nucleotides read TGTGCCACCAGCCGAGGGAGGCCCTACGAGCAGTACTTC.

This clonotype appeared many times. The chain is built from TRBV12-3 or TRBV12-4 and TRBJ2-7, with a tentative D call TRBD2 (6 bases). The V gene lost 3 bases and the J gene lost 2 bases, with 14 bases spanning the gap. The CDR3 is made up of 15 amino acids. The CDR3 spells CASSLGSGLTYEQYF. CDR3 coding DNA: TGTGCCAGCAGTTTGGGTAGCGGTTTAACCTACGAGCAGTACTTC.

This rearrangement joins TRBV25-1 to TRBJ1-4; D not certain. CDR1 MGHDK and CDR2 SYGVNS come from the germline V gene. V was shortened by 4 bases and J by 0 bases, with 9 bases between the two germline ends. This CDR3 contains 15 residues. In DNA, the CDR3 is TGTGCCAGCAGTGTGTCCCTGACAACTAATGAAAAACTGTTTTTT. This translates into CASSVSLTTNEKLFF.

This clonotype was detected ten times or more. V and J are TRBV29-1 and TRBJ1-1; 8 bases match TRBD1. The V and J ends lost 6 bases and 5 bases, in that order; junction bases with no gene match: 5. Germline V CDR1 and CDR2: SQVTM, ANQGSEA. The CDR3 covers 12 residues. The CDR3 reads CSVDRGETEAFF. Here the CDR3 DNA reads TGCAGCGTCGACAGGGGAGAAACTGAAGCTTTCTTT.